This is a list of T cell receptor beta chains from one sample in a study of cytomegalovirus exposure and HLA in healthy donors. The assay was immunoSEQ multiplex PCR, and TCRdb's table has in-frame clones only and misses some. In the table there are approximately 150,000 clones, 85% to 90% of which are singletons. Sequencing input: PBMCs. The source is a woman between 25 and 40 years old in good health and CMV-seronegative. CDR3s include the opening cysteine and the closing phenylalanine or tryptophan. A D gene is named only where the DNA matches it firmly. Only some rows state a clone size, as once, few, many or a class for expanded clones.

clone_size | j_call | d_call | v_call | cdr3_nt | cdr3_aa
NA | TRBJ2-5 | TRBD1 | TRBV9 | TGTGCCAGCAGCCCACGGACAGGGCCTCAAGAGACCCAGTACTTC | CASSPRTGPQETQYF
NA | TRBJ1-3 | NA | TRBV9 | TGTGCCAGCAGCGTACAGGTTGGATCTGGAAACACCATATATTTT | CASSVQVGSGNTIYF
NA | TRBJ2-5 | NA | TRBV7-6 | TGTGCCAGCAGCCGCCCCGGACTCCAAGAGACCCAGTACTTC | CASSRPGLQETQYF
NA | TRBJ2-5 | NA | TRBV15 | TGTGCCACCAGCAGCGGAGGGAGGTGGGAGACCCAGTACTTC | CATSSGGRWETQYF
NA | TRBJ2-7 | NA | TRBV13 | TGTGCCAGCAGCTTAGCGGGGGATTACGAGCAGTACTTC | CASSLAGDYEQYF
NA | TRBJ2-1 | TRBD2 | TRBV7-9 | TGTGCCAGCAGCATTAGCGGGGGGGATGGTGAGCAGTTCTTC | CASSISGGDGEQFF
NA | TRBJ2-7 | NA | TRBV6-5 | TGTGCCAGCAGAAAAGGGGCGTCCTACGAGCAGTACTTC | CASRKGASYEQYF
NA | TRBJ1-5 | NA | TRBV5-1 | TGCGCCAGCAGCTCCGGTCGGGATCAGCCCCAGCATTTT | CASSSGRDQPQHF
NA | TRBJ1-2 | TRBD1 | TRBV5-5 | TGTGCCAGCAGCCTCGACAGGGCTAACTATGGCTACACCTTC | CASSLDRANYGYTF
NA | TRBJ1-3 | NA | TRBV7-8 | TGTGCCAGCAGCTCATCCGGGAGCTCTGGAAACACCATATATTTT | CASSSSGSSGNTIYF
NA | TRBJ2-5 | NA | TRBV5-1 | TGCGCCAGCAGCCCACGGACAGACCAAGAGACCCAGTACTTC | CASSPRTDQETQYF
few | TRBJ1-1 | NA | TRBV7-2 | TGTGCCAGCAGCCCTTCCGCACTTACTGAAGCTTTCTTT | CASSPSALTEAFF
NA | TRBJ1-3 | TRBD1 | TRBV11-2 | TGTGCCAGCAGCCAAGATGGACAGGGGAACTCTGGAAACACCATATATTTT | CASSQDGQGNSGNTIYF
NA | TRBJ1-6 | TRBD1 | TRBV4-3 | TGCGCCAGCAGCCCAGACCTCCCCGGGGACAGCAGATATTCACCCCTCCACTTT | CASSPDLPGDSRYSPLHF
NA | TRBJ2-2 | TRBD2 | TRBV19 | TGTGCCAGTAAGGGACTAGCGGGAGGAACCGGGGAGCTGTTTTTT | CASKGLAGGTGELFF
NA | TRBJ1-1 | NA | TRBV20-1 | TGCAGTTGTAGCCCCGTTTCTGAAGCTTTCTTT | CSCSPVSEAFF
NA | TRBJ2-7 | NA | TRBV5-1 | TGCGCCAGCAGTCCGAATCCCGGCTACGAGCAGTACTTC | CASSPNPGYEQYF
NA | TRBJ1-1 | NA | TRBV9 | TGTGCCAGCAGCGTATACGCTGGGGGGGACACTGAAGCTTTCTTT | CASSVYAGGDTEAFF
NA | TRBJ2-3 | TRBD1 | TRBV19 | TGTGCCAGTACCCCCGTCCGGGGACAGGGGTCTAGCACAGATACGCAGTATTTT | CASTPVRGQGSSTDTQYF
NA | TRBJ2-7 | TRBD1 | TRBV2 | TGTGCCAGCAGTGAAGCTTCGGGACAGGGTCGGTACGAGCAGTACTTC | CASSEASGQGRYEQYF
NA | TRBJ2-5 | NA | TRBV7-2 | TGTGCCAGCAGCCGGGGACTCCAAGAGACCCAGTACTTC | CASSRGLQETQYF
NA | TRBJ1-5 | NA | TRBV5-8 | TGTGCCAGCAGTCGCAGGGGTTTGAAGCCCCAGCATTTT | CASSRRGLKPQHF
NA | TRBJ1-6 | NA | TRBV27 | TGTGCCAGCAGTCCACCCTGGCAGGGTTTATCCTATAATTCACCCCTCCACTTT | CASSPPWQGLSYNSPLHF
NA | TRBJ2-7 | NA | TRBV19 | TGTGCCAGTAGTAAAGGGGTCCAGCAGTACTTC | CASSKGVQQYF
NA | TRBJ2-1 | NA | TRBV2 | TGTGCCAGCAGTGAGAGGGGAGGCTCGCGGTTCTTC | CASSERGGSRFF
NA | TRBJ1-1 | TRBD1 | TRBV6-5 | TGTGCCAGCACCCGGACAGGGCAGAACACTGAAGCTTTCTTT | CASTRTGQNTEAFF
NA | TRBJ1-5 | TRBD1 | TRBV4-1 | TGTGCCAGCAGCCAAGATTGGGACAGGGGCAATCAGCCCCAGCATTTT | CASSQDWDRGNQPQHF
NA | TRBJ2-1 | NA | TRBV14 | TGTGCCAGCAGCCAATCGGAGACGGGACACTTCTACAATGAGCAGTTCTTC | CASSQSETGHFYNEQFF
NA | TRBJ2-3 | NA | TRBV6-4 | TGTGCCAGCAGTGACACTAAGGACTTCACAGATACGCAGTATTTT | CASSDTKDFTDTQYF
NA | TRBJ1-1 | TRBD1 | TRBV18 | TGTGCCAGCTCACACTCGACCCTACAGGGGACTGGCACTGAAGCTTTCTTT | CASSHSTLQGTGTEAFF
NA | TRBJ2-3 | TRBD1 | TRBV25-1 | TGTGCCAGCGTGGGACAGGGGTTAGATACGCAGTATTTT | CASVGQGLDTQYF
few | TRBJ1-2 | NA | TRBV5-1 | TGCGCCAGCAGCTTGGACGGGGTAACCTATGGCTACACCTTC | CASSLDGVTYGYTF
few | TRBJ2-2 | NA | TRBV5-4 | TGTGCCAGCAGCTTGGGTCGCGGCAGGGGTTCCACCGGGGAGCTGTTTTTT | CASSLGRGRGSTGELFF
once | TRBJ1-6 | NA | TRBV19 | TGTGCCAGTAGCCTTCCCGGAGGGCAGTCCTATAATTCACCCCTCCACTTT | CASSLPGGQSYNSPLHF
NA | TRBJ2-7 | TRBD1 | TRBV2 | TGTGCCAGCAGTGAAGCCGGGGACAGCAGGATATACGAGCAGTACTTC | CASSEAGDSRIYEQYF
NA | TRBJ2-3 | NA | TRBV5-1 | TGCGCCAGCAGCTTCGGGGGACAGAGAACAGATACGCAGTATTTT | CASSFGGQRTDTQYF
NA | TRBJ2-1 | NA | TRBV6-5 | TGTGCCAGCATCAGGAGCGGCGGGGAGCAGTTCTTC | CASIRSGGEQFF
NA | TRBJ1-4 | TRBD1 | TRBV4-2 | TGTGCCAGCAGCCAAGTCGGACAGGGGGGGTTGGAAAAACTGTTTTTT | CASSQVGQGGLEKLFF
once | TRBJ2-7 | NA | TRBV6-1 | TGTGCCAGCAGTGAAGAGGCAGGGCCAACCTACGAGCAGTACTTC | CASSEEAGPTYEQYF